The 3 T cell receptor beta chains below all came from one sample that was sequenced in a study of shared clonotypes between healthy human individuals. The assay was immunoSEQ multiplex PCR, and TCRdb's table has in-frame clones only and misses some. The data contain some 2,400,000 clones, more than 90% of them seen just once; the ten biggest clones take up roughly 0.13%. The sample was naive CD4+ T cells sorted from blood. Documented subset: CD45RA+ positively selected. The receptors come from a man aged 18 to 29 in good health.

The J gene is TRBJ2-2, the V gene TRBV4-3, with a possible D match to TRBD2 (5 bases). This CDR3 comprises 14 residues. Between the trimmed V and J ends, which lost 8 bases and 5 bases, there was a span of 15 bases. The germline CDR1 and CDR2 sequences are LGHNA and YSLEER. The CDR3 region has the DNA TGCGCCAGCCGCGGCCTAGGAGGTACCGGGGAGCTGTTTTTT. Its protein product is CASRGLGGTGELFF.

The chain combines TRBV11-3 with TRBJ2-2; no reliable D call. The germline gives CDR1 SGHNT, CDR2 YENEEA. The CDR3 has 16 residues. With 3 bases removed from V and 2 bases from J, the gap between germline ends came to 13 bases. In DNA form, the CDR3 reads TGTGCCAGCAGCTTTTCTGACGTTTTCAACACCGGGGAGCTGTTTTTT. As protein: CASSFSDVFNTGELFF.

The chain recombines TRBV2 with TRBJ2-2; 7 bases are a match to TRBD2. CDR3 length equals 13 residues. Looked up from germline, CDR1 is SNHLY and CDR2 is FYNNEI. The trim removed 9 bases at V and 0 bases at J, leaving 1 base unmatched. CDR3 coding DNA: TGTGCCAGTCGGGGGGCGAACACCGGGGAGCTGTTTTTT. This codes for CASRGANTGELFF.